This T cell receptor (beta chain) was retrieved from a study of shared clonotypes between healthy human individuals. Trimming removed 4 bases at V and 0 bases at J, with 9 bases between. The CDR3 has 14 amino acids. Germline V lookup: CDR1 MNHNS, CDR2 SASEGT. Remarks on this clone: No antigen is known for it.

Only Caucasian adults living in Nashville, Tennessee made up the donor group. Original methodology: Sequence data from immunoSEQ were junction-only and lacked quality scores; consequently, filtering differed. The repertoire was sequenced with immunoSEQ multiplex PCR; TCRdb's copy has only in-frame clones and lacks some. V, J and clone size reflect that table, while D and trimming were determined from the DNA. This table holds approximately 2.5 million clones, roughly 92% found once. Study results and caveats: Generally, estimated richness proved larger in naive subsets than it did in memory subsets.

This chain uses TRBV6-1 with TRBJ1-1; no firm D call. This TCR was recovered from a man younger than 30 in good health. Sequenced: naive CD4+ T cells sorted from blood. This sample's subset: CD45RA+ positively selected. The CDR3 bases are TGTGCCAGCAGTGCTCTGGAATTGAACACTGAAGCTTTCTTT. Translated, it gives CASSALELNTEAFF.